This entry concerns a single TCR beta chain. Its binding antigen is unknown. Base qualities are missing; no much larger clone stands one base away. The immunoSEQ Assay, a bias-controlled multiplex PCR, was used to amplify TCRbeta CDR3 regions from genomic DNA. As for how the authors treated the data: The number of nucleated cells in each sample was estimated from the amplification of reference gene primers within the assay. Sequence reads were collapsed and filtered to measure the absolute abundance of every unique TCRbeta CDR3 rearrangement. For each sample, productive Simpson clonality was calculated as the square root of Simpson's diversity index across productive rearrangements. TCRdb provides this immuneACCESS table in a form limited to in-frame rearrangements. Some clones are lacking; in checked studies, under half of them reflect an unresolved V gene, and why the rest are absent is not known. The DNA was the basis for D and trimming; V, J and clone size are from that table. Across this sample there are approximately 60,000 clones, with about four fifths seen only once. The top ten clones comprise 3% to 4.5% of the sample.

Each collaborating institution followed its own protocols to collect whole blood in K2EDTA tubes. Collaborator samples were shipped for TCRbeta analysis as frozen whole blood, isolated PBMCs, or DNA extracted from either sample type. The sample comes from a study of blood T cell repertoires in COVID-19 (TCRdb year 2020). Turning to the overall study: Samples covering the acute and convalescent phases of COVID-19 were provided by collaborators in the United States, Italy and Spain. The prospective study material was composed of cDNA or gDNA derived from T cells, B-cell-depleted T cells, or PBMCs. The dataset comprised deeply sampled blood TCRbeta repertoires from subjects exposed to, actively infected with, or recovered from COVID-19. The repertoires were released in a freely available public database intended as a resource for research on the immune response to SARS-CoV-2. The samples were drawn from the first 160 participants of the ongoing ImmuneRACE study and from 950 to 1,500 subjects provided by 6 global collaborators. A de-identified subject ID, COVID-19 status, age in years and sex were almost always included in the sample metadata. Where HLA class I and class II types were available, the types were taken from metadata supplied by the sample provider, not from assay-based typing. Overall study results and their limits: The amount of clinical and demographic metadata varied by source and participant and was provided uncurated.

Inclusive of the bounding cysteine and phenylalanine, the CDR3 is 12 residues long. Of the read, only the CDR3 DNA is kept; its 36 bases are in frame from base 1. Relative to germline, V is missing 2 bases and J is missing 6 bases, with 1 base of the junction outside any gene match. From the germline V gene (reference sequence), CDR1 is GTSNPN and CDR2 is SVGIG. The sequence joins TRBV30 to TRBJ2-1, with 7 bases in between that match TRBD2. The clonotype was recovered from a woman of 80 years or more with acute or convalescent COVID-19. The specimen was peripheral blood. CDR3 loop: CAWSSGINEQFF. The DNA is as follows: TGTGCCTGGAGTAGCGGGATCAATGAGCAGTTCTTC. The entire variable domain, with the stretches around the CDR3 drawn from the reference TRBV30 and TRBJ2-1 proteins, is SQTIHQWPATLVQPVGSPLSLECTVEGTSNPNLYWYRQAAGRGLQLLFYSVGIGQISSEVPQNLSASRPQDRQFILSSKKLLLSDSGFYLCAWSSGINEQFFGPGTRLTVL.